Below are 24 T cell receptor beta chains sequenced from a single sample in a study of blood T cell repertoires in COVID-19. Profiled with immunoSEQ multiplex PCR; TCRdb holds only in-frame clones, not every one. This table holds 400,000 or so clones, about 90% found once. Sequences were obtained from peripheral blood. Receptors were obtained from a man between 18 and 35 years old with COVID-19, enrolled during active disease.

A single count supports this clone. The CDR3 bases are TGTGCCAGCAGCCAACCGGGAGGAGATACGCAGTATTTT. The encoded protein is CASSQPGGDTQYF. V usage is TRBV3-1 (or the pseudogene TRBV3-2) and J usage is TRBJ2-3; 7 bases match TRBD2. The CDR3 contains 13 residues. The germline CDR1 and CDR2 sequences are LGHDT and YNNKEL (reference sequence). Germline trimming cut 2 bases from V and 5 bases from J; bases unmatched to any gene: 1.

This chain joins TRBV10-3 and TRBJ1-1; no reliable D call. The CDR3 sequence is 11 residues long. Trimming pared 8 bases from V and 3 bases from J, leaving 7 bases between. The germline V gene has CDR1 ENHRY and CDR2 SYGVKD. Written as DNA, the CDR3 is TGTGCCATCGCAACTGACACTGAAGCTTTCTTT. Residues: CAIATDTEAFF.

The chain joins TRBV2 to TRBJ2-7; TRBD1 aligns across 9 bases. The CDR3 is made up of 14 amino acids. Germline V gene lookup returns CDR1 SNHLY and CDR2 FYNNEI. V trimming: 6 bases; J trimming: 3 bases; junction bases outside the gene matches: 6. In nucleotides, the CDR3 is TGTGCCAGCAGCAAAAGGACAGGGGTCTACGAGCAGTACTTC. It specifies CASSKRTGVYEQYF.

The chain joins TRBV7-2 to TRBJ2-1, with D unclear. Germline values: CDR1 SGHTA, CDR2 FQGNSA. This CDR3 is built from 12 residues. Trimming removed 6 bases from V and 2 bases from J, with 5 bases in between. This CDR3 reads CASRQTYNEQFF. The CDR3 region has the DNA TGTGCCAGCAGGCAGACCTACAATGAGCAGTTCTTC.

The chain links TRBV9 to TRBJ1-1; no clear D. The CDR3 is 13 amino acids. Germline lookup yields CDR1 SGDLS and CDR2 YYNGEE. V lost 4 bases, J lost 2 bases, and 9 bases lay in between. The CDR3 sequence: CASSPGYNTEAFF. The CDR3 region has the DNA TGTGCCAGCAGCCCCGGGTATAACACTGAAGCTTTCTTT.

V gene TRBV27 combines with J gene TRBJ2-1; TRBD2 agrees at 7 bases. In germline, CDR1 is MNHEY, CDR2 SMNVEV (reference sequence). This CDR3 region has 17 residues. The junction had 10 bases not matched to a gene; V was cut back by 5 bases and J by 0 bases. The CDR3 DNA reads as TGTGCCAGCAGTACCCTTCCTAGCGGCAGCTCCTACAATGAGCAGTTCTTC. Protein sequence: CASSTLPSGSSYNEQFF.

The V and J genes are TRBV19 and TRBJ1-3, with D uncertain. The CDR3 totals 14 residues. In germline, CDR1 is LNHDA, CDR2 SQIVND (reference sequence). V was clipped by 2 bases and J by 2 bases, with 7 bases between them. CDR3 sequence: CASSIPPAGNTIYF. CDR3 nucleotides: TGTGCCAGTAGTATACCCCCGGCTGGAAACACCATATATTTT. The full variable domain, with the rest looked up from reference TRBV19 and TRBJ1-3, is DGGITQSPKYLFRKEGQNVTLSCEQNLNHDAMYWYRQDPGQGLRLIYYSQIVNDFQKGDIAEGYSVSREKKESFPLTVTSAQKNPTAFYLCASSIPPAGNTIYFGEGSWLTVV.

This clone was detected only once. J is TRBJ1-4 and V is TRBV4-1, with D perhaps TRBD1 (5 bases). Deletions cut 4 bases from V and 4 bases from J, with 10 bases between. This CDR3 has 14 residues. The V gene's germline CDR1 is MGHRA and CDR2 YSYEKL. Here the CDR3 DNA reads TGCGCCAGCAGCCTTGATAGGGGTAATGAAAAACTGTTTTTT. This codes for CASSLDRGNEKLFF.

The J gene is TRBJ2-1, the V gene TRBV6-1, with no clear D. The CDR3 spans 13 residues. V lost 3 bases, J lost 10 bases, and 13 bases lay in between. Germline loops: CDR1 MNHNS, CDR2 SASEGT. The CDR3 sequence is CASSEEMVGEQFF. The CDR3 bases are TGTGCCAGCAGTGAGGAGATGGTAGGCGAGCAGTTCTTC.

The rearrangement links TRBV2 to TRBJ2-7; D uncertain. This CDR3 region has 14 residues. Per germline, CDR1 SNHLY and CDR2 FYNNEI. The V end was cut by 7 bases, the J end by 0 bases, with 13 bases between. The CDR3 here is CASKRSPSSYEQYF. CDR3 coding DNA: TGTGCCAGCAAGAGGAGTCCGAGCTCCTACGAGCAGTACTTC.

This sequence joins TRBV5-6 and TRBJ2-1; 9 bases match TRBD1. V dropped 5 bases and J dropped 6; count of bases not matched to a gene: 6. The germline V gene encodes CDR1 SGHDT and CDR2 YYEEEE. This CDR3 comprises 14 residues. This CDR3 reads CASRGQGLSNEQFF. The CDR3 DNA is TGTGCCAGCAGGGGACAGGGATTAAGCAATGAGCAGTTCTTC.

This chain links TRBV19 with TRBJ1-1, with D perhaps matching TRBD1 (5 bases). Looked up from germline, CDR1 is LNHDA and CDR2 is SQIVND (reference sequence). The CDR3 loop spans 12 amino acids. Trimming cost V 10 bases and J 4 bases, with 13 bases left between them. CDR3 sequence: CATYTGGTEAFF. Written as DNA, the CDR3 is TGTGCCACCTATACGGGGGGCACTGAAGCTTTCTTT.

The chain has TRBV21-1 and TRBJ1-5; the tabulated D call, TRBD1, remains unverified against the DNA. TRBV21-1 is designated a pseudogene. The CDR3 has 15 amino acids. CDR3 residues: CASSARQDGCQPQHF. CDR3 nucleotides: TGTGCCAGCAGCGCCAGACAGGATGGATGCCAGCCCCAGCATTTT.

This chain connects TRBV19 to TRBJ2-5, with 8 positions matching TRBD2. The CDR3 consists of 15 residues. Trimming cost V 7 bases and J 5 bases; bases outside gene matches: 12. Germline V gives CDR1 LNHDA, CDR2 SQIVND (reference sequence). Written as DNA, the CDR3 is TGTGCCAGTAAACCCTCCAGCGGGAGTCATGAGACCCAGTACTTC. It is translated as CASKPSSGSHETQYF.

V usage is TRBV7-9 and J usage is TRBJ2-5; possibly TRBD2 for D (6 bases). V was shortened by 4 bases and J by 2 bases, with 14 bases between the two germline ends. Germline lookup yields CDR1 SEHNR and CDR2 FQNEAQ (reference sequence). The CDR3 totals 15 residues. Here the CDR3 DNA reads TGTGCCAGCAGCTCGAGACTAGTTACTCAAGAGACCCAGTACTTC. Protein sequence: CASSSRLVTQETQYF.

The chain combines TRBV5-4 with TRBJ2-1, with D tentatively TRBD2 (6 bases). Germline V gene lookup returns CDR1 SGHNT and CDR2 YYREEE (reference sequence). This CDR3 is built from 12 residues. The V gene lost 6 bases and the J gene lost 7 bases, with 11 bases spanning the gap. The CDR3 DNA reads as TGTGCCAGCAAAAGCGGGTATAATGAGCAGTTCTTC. Encoded protein: CASKSGYNEQFF.

The table lists this clone with a few counts. The CDR3 reads CASSAGSPWNQPQHF. In DNA form, the CDR3 reads TGTGCCAGTAGTGCGGGGAGCCCTTGGAATCAGCCCCAGCATTTT. This chain connects TRBV19 to TRBJ1-5; D remains unclear. Germline V CDR1 and CDR2: LNHDA, SQIVND (reference sequence). The V gene lost 5 bases and the J gene lost 4 bases, with 15 bases spanning the gap. This CDR3 has 15 residues.

V usage is TRBV12-3 or TRBV12-4 and J usage is TRBJ2-7; D is possibly TRBD2 (6 bases). Deletions cut 6 bases from V and 7 bases from J, with 16 bases between. The CDR3 covers 13 residues. In nucleotides, the CDR3 is TGTGCCAGCAGGCAATGGGGAGGTGGTGAGCAGTACTTC. Its translation is CASRQWGGGEQYF.

The chain is built from TRBV7-9 and TRBJ2-6; TRBD1 might be the D (6 bases). Germline assignment: CDR1 SEHNR and CDR2 FQNEAQ (reference sequence). The CDR3 is made up of 15 amino acids. V lost 3 bases, J lost 7 bases, and 13 bases lay in between. CDR3 residues: CASSFYREGANVLTF. The CDR3 DNA sequence: TGTGCCAGCAGCTTTTACAGGGAAGGCGCCAACGTCCTGACTTTC.

The chain is built from TRBV30 and TRBJ2-3; 10 bases agree with TRBD2. Germline V gene lookup returns CDR1 GTSNPN and CDR2 SVGIG (reference sequence). CDR3 length: 14 residues. The trim removed 3 bases at V and 2 bases at J, leaving 2 bases unmatched. This CDR3 is CAWRGLAVTDTQYF. The CDR3 DNA sequence: TGTGCCTGGAGAGGACTAGCGGTCACAGATACGCAGTATTTT. The whole variable domain, remainder taken from reference TRBV30 and TRBJ2-3, is SQTIHQWPATLVQPVGSPLSLECTVEGTSNPNLYWYRQAAGRGLQLLFYSVGIGQISSEVPQNLSASRPQDRQFILSSKKLLLSDSGFYLCAWRGLAVTDTQYFGPGTRLTVL.

This clone is a singleton in its sample. This chain connects TRBV4-1 to TRBJ2-5; weak D call: TRBD2 (5 bases). This CDR3 has 13 amino acids. V lost 5 bases and J 2 bases, leaving 9 bases between the germline ends. Germline CDR1 is MGHRA and CDR2 is YSYEKL. Written as DNA, the CDR3 is TGCGCCAGCAGCATTAGCGTACAAGAGACCCAGTACTTC. Amino acid sequence: CASSISVQETQYF.

The chain joins TRBV27 to TRBJ2-3; the D gene is possibly TRBD2 (6 bases). V gave up 3 bases and J gave up 6 bases, with 13 bases separating them. Germline V gene data show CDR1 as MNHEY and CDR2 as SMNVEV (reference sequence). The CDR3 is made up of 14 amino acids. CDR3 DNA: TGTGCCAGCAGTTTCGCCCCCAGCGGGGATACGCAGTATTTT. Its protein is CASSFAPSGDTQYF.

Details on this clone: One end of the junction is discordant with germline, which a read error may explain. The sample holds other DNA sequences that translate to the same CDR3. The rearrangement links TRBV7-3 to TRBJ2-5, with 8 bases identical to TRBD2. Germline-derived CDR1 and CDR2 are SGHTA and FQGTGA. The CDR3 is 14 residues long. CDR3: CASSLSGSGETQYF. The CDR3 DNA reads TGTGCCAGCAGTTTAAGCGGGAGTGGAGAGACCCAGTACTTC.

V and J are TRBV11-2 and TRBJ2-7, with D possibly matching TRBD2 (5 bases). The CDR3 loop spans 14 amino acids. Trimming took 5 bases from V and 4 from J, leaving 15 bases between them. Germline V gene data show CDR1 as SGHAT and CDR2 as FQNNGV. Written as DNA, the CDR3 is TGTGCCAGCAGCGACGGACTCAAACAGTACGAGCAGTACTTC. Translated, it gives CASSDGLKQYEQYF.